What follows are 21 T cell receptor beta chains derived from one specimen sequenced in a study of memory CD4+ T cells and cytomegalovirus serostatus. The assay was immunoSEQ multiplex PCR, and TCRdb's table has in-frame clones only and misses some. Of approximately 50,000 clones in the sample, about 70% are singletons; the top ten hold about 2.4%. The sort gate was single viable CD3+CD4+CD8-CD45RO+ cells for memory CD4+ T cells. The sequencing input was memory CD4+ T cells from blood. The receptor set was obtained from an adult in good health and CMV-seropositive.

The chain combines TRBV28 with TRBJ1-2; no clear D gene. CDR3 length equals 15 residues. Germline V lookup: CDR1 MDHEN, CDR2 SYDVKM. Trimming pared 1 base from V and 4 bases from J, leaving 13 bases between. CDR3 region: CASSLFSWGSYGYTF. Written as DNA, the CDR3 is TGTGCCAGCAGTTTATTTTCCTGGGGAAGCTATGGCTACACCTTC.

This chain connects TRBV11-2 to TRBJ1-4; D ambiguous. The germline gives CDR1 SGHAT, CDR2 FQNNGV. This CDR3 comprises 15 residues. Trimming shortened V by 3 bases and J by 5 bases, and 13 bases separated the two germline ends. This CDR3 reads CASSFRQSANEKLFF. DNA of the CDR3: TGTGCCAGCAGCTTTCGTCAATCAGCCAATGAAAAACTGTTTTTT.

The chain recombines TRBV5-4 with TRBJ1-1; perhaps TRBD1 as D (6 bases). The germline gives CDR1 SGHNT, CDR2 YYREEE (reference sequence). With 0 bases removed from V and 1 base from J, the gap between germline ends came to 7 bases. The CDR3 extends over 14 amino acids. This CDR3 reads CASSLATGNTEAFF. In nucleotides, the CDR3 is TGTGCCAGCAGCTTGGCGACAGGGAACACTGAAGCTTTCTTT.

This sequence joins TRBV27 and TRBJ2-3; D may be TRBD2 (5 bases). This CDR3 is 14 amino acids long. V was cut by 4 bases and J by 2 bases, with 10 bases left in between. The germline V gene has CDR1 MNHEY and CDR2 SMNVEV (reference sequence). The CDR3 DNA reads as TGTGCCAGCAGTTCCCTAGCAACCACAGATACGCAGTATTTT. This sequence encodes CASSSLATTDTQYF.

This clone occurred a few times. The rearrangement links TRBV4-1 to TRBJ2-2, with a weak D call TRBD1 (6 bases). Germline V gene data show CDR1 as MGHRA and CDR2 as YSYEKL. The V gene lost 0 bases and the J gene lost 4 bases, with 12 bases spanning the gap. This CDR3 spans 16 amino acids. CDR3 residues: CASSQDSRGGTGELFF. In DNA form, the CDR3 reads TGCGCCAGCAGCCAAGATTCCAGGGGTGGCACCGGGGAGCTGTTTTTT.

This clone was seen more than once but under ten times. The chain has TRBV28 and TRBJ1-5; TRBD1 matches 9 bases. This CDR3 comprises 14 residues. The germline gives CDR1 MDHEN, CDR2 SYDVKM. With V trimmed by 6 bases and J by 6 bases, 6 bases remained unmatched. This CDR3 is CASRETGGFQPQHF. The CDR3, as DNA: TGTGCCAGCAGGGAGACAGGGGGGTTTCAGCCCCAGCATTTT.

The rearrangement links TRBV7-2 to TRBJ1-2; no definite D call. Germline V CDR1 and CDR2: SGHTA, FQGNSA. Trimming shortened V by 5 bases and J by 8 bases, and 18 bases separated the two germline ends. CDR3 length: 14 amino acids. This CDR3 is CASSLSGPSRGYTF. The CDR3 nucleotides read TGTGCCAGCAGCCTGTCCGGGCCTAGCAGAGGCTACACCTTC. The variable domain in full, with the rest retrieved from reference TRBV7-2 and TRBJ1-2, is GAGVSQSPSNKVTEKGKDVELRCDPISGHTALYWYRQSLGQGLEFLIYFQGNSAPDKSGLPSDRFSAERTGGSVSTLTIQRTQQEDSAVYLCASSLSGPSRGYTFGSGTRLTVV.

Comment on this clone: A read error may account for a junction end that differs from germline. The V gene is TRBV28, the J gene TRBJ2-5; the D is unclear. Germline V lookup: CDR1 MDHEN, CDR2 SYDVKM. This CDR3 spans 14 amino acids. The chain's CDR3 is CASSFRTRSETRYF. CDR3 DNA sequence: TGTGCCAGCAGTTTTAGAACCAGGAGCGAGACCCGGTACTTC.

The V and J genes are TRBV6-5 and TRBJ2-2, with D unresolved. Trimming removed 5 bases at V and 5 bases at J, with 6 bases between. The CDR3 extends over 12 amino acids. CDR1 and CDR2 from the germline V gene are MNHEY and SVGAGI. The CDR3 sequence is CASSLGTGELFF. In DNA form, the CDR3 reads TGTGCCAGCAGTCTAGGAACCGGGGAGCTGTTTTTT.

The genes are TRBV2 and TRBJ2-7, with TRBD2 as a possible D gene (5 bases). CDR3 length: 15 amino acids. Germline CDR1 SNHLY, CDR2 FYNNEI. V was pared by 6 bases and J by 2 bases, with 17 bases between. The CDR3 region is CASRLDGGWTYEQYF. The CDR3 region has the DNA TGTGCCAGCAGGTTGGACGGAGGATGGACCTACGAGCAGTACTTC.

The chain has TRBV5-1 and TRBJ2-7; D is perhaps TRBD2 (5 bases). The V end was cut by 0 bases, the J end by 0 bases, with 10 bases between. Germline V lookup: CDR1 SGHRS, CDR2 YFSETQ. This CDR3 spans 15 amino acids. DNA of the CDR3: TGCGCCAGCAGCTTGGAGACTGGGAGCTCCTACGAGCAGTACTTC. This sequence encodes CASSLETGSSYEQYF.

This clone was picked up one time. The rearrangement joins TRBV5-1 to TRBJ2-7; 8 nucleotides align to TRBD1. Germline assignment: CDR1 SGHRS and CDR2 YFSETQ. With 0 bases clipped from V and 0 bases from J, the junction kept 5 bases outside the gene matches. The CDR3 is 16 residues long. CDR3 DNA: TGCGCCAGCAGCTTGGCCGGACAGGGTTCCTCCTACGAGCAGTACTTC. Amino acids: CASSLAGQGSSYEQYF.

The chain carries TRBV11-3 and TRBJ2-5; D not certain. The CDR3 covers 15 residues. Germline lookup yields CDR1 SGHNT and CDR2 YENEEA. The germline V and J ends were trimmed by 5 bases and 5 bases, with 18 bases remaining between them. The DNA of the CDR3 is TGTGCCAGCAGCCCCCCCGGGTTTGGTCGGGAGACCCAGTACTTC. Its protein is CASSPPGFGRETQYF.

J is TRBJ2-3 and V is TRBV13; 7 bases map to TRBD2. The junction had 6 bases not matched to a gene; V was cut back by 6 bases and J by 3 bases. The CDR3 length is 14 residues. Germline V lookup: CDR1 PRHDT, CDR2 FYEKMQ (reference sequence). As DNA, the CDR3 is TGTGCCAGCAGTAAGGGACTAAAAACAGATACGCAGTATTTT. This encodes CASSKGLKTDTQYF.

V is TRBV28 and J is TRBJ2-7, with 7 positions matching TRBD2. The CDR3 contains 14 residues. Germline V gene data show CDR1 as MDHEN and CDR2 as SYDVKM. Trimming cost V 3 bases and J 2 bases; bases outside gene matches: 4. CDR3 DNA sequence: TGTGCCAGCAGTTTTGGTGGGAGGGCCTACGAGCAGTACTTC. It is translated as CASSFGGRAYEQYF.

This sequence joins TRBV11-2 and TRBJ1-5; D gene uncertain. Per germline, CDR1 SGHAT and CDR2 FQNNGV. Trimming cost V 0 bases and J 6 bases, with 6 bases left between them. CDR3 size: 13 residues. The CDR3 sequence: CASSLDLGQPQHF. CDR3 DNA: TGTGCCAGCAGCTTAGATCTGGGTCAGCCCCAGCATTTT.

The V gene is TRBV9, the J gene TRBJ2-1, with TRBD2 identical over 11 bases. CDR3 length: 14 amino acids. V was pared by 3 bases and J by 11 bases, with 7 bases of the junction left unmatched. Per germline, CDR1 SGDLS and CDR2 YYNGEE. CDR3 in DNA: TGTGCCAGCAGCGCGATTGGGACTAGCGGTCAGCAGTTCTTC. Translating gives CASSAIGTSGQQFF.

This clone was detected only once. The chain couples TRBV6-5 to TRBJ1-1, with unresolved D. V was clipped by 6 bases and J by 5 bases, with 4 bases between them. Germline values: CDR1 MNHEY, CDR2 SVGAGI. CDR3 length: 10 amino acids. The CDR3 region is CASRGTEAFF. Written as DNA, the CDR3 is TGTGCCAGCAGGGGGACTGAAGCTTTCTTT.

The V call is TRBV7-8, the J call TRBJ1-1; tentatively, D is TRBD1 (5 bases). Germline V gene sequence: CDR1 SGHVS, CDR2 FQNEAQ. The CDR3 spans 11 residues. Trimming took 6 bases from V and 7 from J, leaving 9 bases between them. Here the CDR3 reads CASRGGSEAFF. In DNA form, the CDR3 reads TGTGCCAGCAGGGGGGGGAGTGAAGCTTTCTTT.

The chain combines TRBV6-1 with TRBJ2-7; D call uncertain. Germline lookup yields CDR1 MNHNS and CDR2 SASEGT. V was trimmed by 1 base and J by 2 bases, leaving 9 bases between them. The CDR3 covers 14 residues. CDR3 loop: CASSEVGQPYEQYV. The CDR3 DNA reads TGTGCCAGCAGTGAAGTAGGCCAGCCCTACGAGCAGTACGTC.

In its sample, this clone was seen a few times. The chain links TRBV29-1 to TRBJ2-1, with a possible D match to TRBD1 (6 bases). This CDR3 is built from 13 residues. Trimming pared 4 bases from V and 6 bases from J, leaving 13 bases between. Germline CDR1 and CDR2: SQVTM and ANQGSEA. CDR3 bases: TGCAGCGTTGGGGGGCAGGGTGGCAATGAGCAGTTCTTC. The encoded protein is CSVGGQGGNEQFF.